The 27 T cell receptor beta chains below were found in one sample sequenced in a study of blood T cell repertoires in COVID-19. Sequencing was performed with immunoSEQ multiplex PCR; in TCRdb, only in-frame clones are kept and a portion is missing. The sample carries 55,000 to 75,000 clones, just under 85% recorded once. Sequenced: peripheral blood. These receptors were taken from a man between 65 and 85 years old with acute or convalescent COVID-19.

CDR3 sequence reads: CASSYLVRSPGELFF. The CDR3 DNA sequence: TGTGCCAGCAGTTATCTTGTCAGGTCCCCCGGGGAGCTGTTTTTT. J is TRBJ2-2 and V is TRBV6-9; D gene ambiguous. The V and J ends lost 2 bases and 6 bases respectively, with 13 bases between them. The germline gives CDR1 MNHGY, CDR2 SVAAGI. The CDR3 sequence is 15 residues long.

The chain couples TRBV28 to TRBJ2-7; perhaps TRBD1 as D (6 bases). The CDR3 has 15 residues. Per the germline V gene, CDR1 is MDHEN and CDR2 is SYDVKM. V dropped 6 bases and J dropped 2 bases, with 17 bases sitting between them. This chain's CDR3 is CASRPNRDTTYEQYF. The CDR3 coding sequence is TGTGCCAGCAGACCTAACCGGGACACTACCTACGAGCAGTACTTC.

The chain has TRBV6-1 and TRBJ2-3, with D possibly being TRBD1 (5 bases). Germline V lookup: CDR1 MNHNS, CDR2 SASEGT. Trimming took 4 bases from V and 0 from J, leaving 14 bases between them. This CDR3 has 16 amino acids. CDR3: CASSARDSLSTDTQYF. The CDR3, as DNA: TGTGCCAGCAGTGCCCGTGACAGCCTTAGCACAGATACGCAGTATTTT.

The rearrangement uses TRBV20-1 and TRBJ2-3; no clear D. Per the germline V gene, CDR1 is DFQATT and CDR2 is SNEGSKA (reference sequence). The CDR3 sequence is 11 residues long. V lost 5 bases, J lost 5 bases, and 8 bases lay in between. The CDR3 nucleotides are TGCAGTGCTCGACTCGGAGATACGCAGTATTTT. As protein: CSARLGDTQYF.

The V and J genes are TRBV6-5 and TRBJ1-6, with D perhaps matching TRBD1 (6 bases). The CDR3 contains 13 residues. CDR1 MNHEY and CDR2 SVGAGI come from the germline V gene. The V gene lost 10 bases and the J gene lost 3 bases, with 10 bases spanning the gap. The CDR3 DNA sequence: TGTGCCACGTCGACAGGCTATAATTCACCCCTCCACTTT. Translating it yields CATSTGYNSPLHF.

This clone was recorded once. The chain uses TRBV28 and TRBJ1-1; 8 positions agree with TRBD1. Germline assignment: CDR1 MDHEN and CDR2 SYDVKM. The CDR3 covers 13 residues. V dropped 6 bases and J dropped 10; count of bases not matched to a gene: 10. Here the CDR3 DNA reads TGTGCCAGCAGCAAGGAGACAGGGGCCACAGCTTTCTTT. It is translated as CASSKETGATAFF.

Concerning this clone: Other DNA sequences of this sample code for an identical CDR3. The chain employs TRBV14 and TRBJ2-5; D gene unclear. CDR3 size: 13 residues. The germline gives CDR1 SGHDN, CDR2 FVKESK. Trimming took 0 bases from V and 1 from J, leaving 3 bases between them. DNA for the CDR3: TGTGCCAGCAGCCAAGACCTCCAAGAGACCCAGTACTTC. Translated: CASSQDLQETQYF. The whole variable domain, remainder taken from reference TRBV14 and TRBJ2-5, is EAGVTQFPSHSVIEKGQTVTLRCDPISGHDNLYWYRRVMGKEIKFLLHFVKESKQDESGMPNNRFLAERTGGTYSTLKVQPAELEDSGVYFCASSQDLQETQYFGPGTRLLVL.

The chain recombines TRBV4-3 with TRBJ2-7; 11 bases match TRBD1. V lost 0 bases, J lost 3 bases, and 4 bases stayed unmatched. Germline CDR1 and CDR2: LGHNA and YSLEER. This CDR3 comprises 16 residues. The CDR3 protein is CASSQDGQGANYEQYF. DNA of the CDR3: TGCGCCAGCAGCCAAGACGGACAGGGGGCGAACTACGAGCAGTACTTC.

The rearrangement uses TRBV2 and TRBJ1-4; no clear D gene. Germline loops: CDR1 SNHLY, CDR2 FYNNEI. V lost 3 bases to trimming and J lost 8 bases, with 7 bases between them. The CDR3 runs 12 residues. For the CDR3, the DNA is TGTGCCAGCAGTGATTACGGGGAAAAACTGTTTTTT. Its protein product is CASSDYGEKLFF.

The chain combines TRBV7-2 with TRBJ1-6; 7 bases are a match to TRBD1. The junction had 8 bases not matched to a gene; V was cut back by 5 bases and J by 7 bases. The CDR3 length is 15 residues. CDR1 and CDR2 from the germline V gene are SGHTA and FQGNSA. CDR3 sequence: CASSGNRGLNSPLHF. In DNA form, the CDR3 reads TGTGCCAGCAGCGGGAACAGGGGACTCAATTCACCCCTCCACTTT.

The gene calls are TRBV29-1 and TRBJ2-1, with 11 bases matching TRBD2. The CDR3 has 15 residues. Germline CDR1 is SQVTM and CDR2 is ANQGSEA. With V trimmed by 5 bases and J by 4 bases, 7 bases remained unmatched. This CDR3 reads CSVTPGTSGYNEQFF. CDR3 coding DNA: TGCAGCGTTACCCCCGGGACTAGCGGTTACAATGAGCAGTTCTTC.

The gene calls are TRBV9 and TRBJ1-1; 7 bases align to TRBD1. The CDR3 length is 15 residues. Germline CDR1 is SGDLS and CDR2 is YYNGEE. V lost 1 base and J lost 5; bases outside the gene matches: 8. CDR3 sequence (DNA): TGTGCCAGCAGCGTACAGGCAGGGGGAAGGACTGAAGCTTTCTTT. It specifies CASSVQAGGRTEAFF. The full variable domain, rest sourced from reference TRBV9 and TRBJ1-1, is DSGVTQTPKHLITATGQRVTLRCSPRSGDLSVYWYQQSLDQGLQFLIQYYNGEERAKGNILERFSAQQFPDLHSELNLSSLELGDSALYFCASSVQAGGRTEAFFGQGTRLTVV.

The chain carries TRBV6-2 or TRBV6-3 and TRBJ2-1; 9 bases are shared with TRBD2. Germline loops: CDR1 MNHEY, CDR2 SVGEGT. The V and J ends lost 0 bases and 8 bases, in that order; junction bases with no gene match: 14. The CDR3 runs to 18 residues. For the CDR3, the DNA is TGTGCCAGCAGTTACTCGAAGTCCGTGCTAGCGGGAATTTATGAGCAGTTCTTC. Protein: CASSYSKSVLAGIYEQFF.

CDR3 coding DNA: TGTGCCAGCAGCCCATCCCGGGTCTACAATGAGCAGTTCTTC. Translating it yields CASSPSRVYNEQFF. The V and J genes are TRBV7-7 and TRBJ2-1; D gene ambiguous. Looked up from germline, CDR1 is SSHAT and CDR2 is FNYEAQ (reference sequence). With 5 bases removed from V and 3 bases from J, the gap between germline ends came to 11 bases. The CDR3 has 14 amino acids. The entire variable domain, with the rest obtained from reference TRBV7-7 and TRBJ2-1, is as follows: GAGVSQSPRYKVTKRGQDVTLRCDPISSHATLYWYQQALGQGPEFLTYFNYEAQPDKSGLPSDRFSAERPEGSISTLTIQRTEQRDSAMYRCASSPSRVYNEQFFGPGTRLTVL.

This clone was seen only once. The V call is TRBV19, the J call TRBJ2-7, with a possible D match to TRBD1 (5 bases). This CDR3 contains 13 residues. Germline CDR1 LNHDA, CDR2 SQIVND (reference sequence). The V end lost 5 bases, the J end lost 1 base, and 9 bases lay between the germline ends. CDR3 sequence reads: CASSRPGSYEQYF. The CDR3 DNA reads as TGTGCCAGTAGTCGTCCAGGGTCCTACGAGCAGTACTTC.

This sequence joins TRBV10-3 and TRBJ2-3, with TRBD2 matching over 15 bases. Germline-derived CDR1 and CDR2 are ENHRY and SYGVKD. V dropped 4 bases and J dropped 3; count of bases not matched to a gene: 8. The CDR3 is 18 residues long. DNA for the CDR3: TGTGCCATCAGTGGGTCCGGGACTAGCGGGAGGCTTACAGATACGCAGTATTTT. It translates to CAISGSGTSGRLTDTQYF.

The chain uses TRBV19 and TRBJ2-5; 11 bases fit TRBD2. V gave up 7 bases and J gave up 2 bases; unmatched junction bases: 6. Per the germline V gene, CDR1 is LNHDA and CDR2 is SQIVND (reference sequence). The CDR3 runs 15 residues. CDR3 sequence reads: CASTSLAGGQETQYF. CDR3 in DNA: TGTGCCAGTACCTCTCTAGCGGGAGGTCAAGAGACCCAGTACTTC.

This chain connects TRBV5-1 to TRBJ1-2; a possible D gene is TRBD1 (6 bases). The length of the CDR3 is 14 residues. Trimming pared 0 bases from V and 8 bases from J, leaving 14 bases between. Germline loops: CDR1 SGHRS, CDR2 YFSETQ. DNA of the CDR3: TGCGCCAGCAGCTTGGACAGGGAGGGCAACGGCTACACCTTC. Its protein product is CASSLDREGNGYTF.

V and J are TRBV5-4 and TRBJ2-2; TRBD2 matches 14 bases. Per the germline V gene, CDR1 is SGHNT and CDR2 is YYREEE (reference sequence). The CDR3 extends over 18 amino acids. V dropped 3 bases and J dropped 5; count of bases not matched to a gene: 9. The CDR3: CASSSPGLAGEYTGELFF. CDR3 coding DNA: TGTGCCAGCAGCTCACCGGGACTAGCGGGAGAGTATACCGGGGAGCTGTTTTTT.

The rearrangement links TRBV29-1 to TRBJ2-5, with D possibly matching TRBD2 (6 bases). The CDR3 covers 19 residues. V lost 4 bases and J 5 bases, leaving 32 bases between the germline ends. Germline CDR1 is SQVTM and CDR2 is ANQGSEA. CDR3: CSVGGILGRGEGGWETQYF. The CDR3, as DNA: TGCAGCGTTGGCGGAATCCTAGGGCGGGGAGAGGGCGGATGGGAGACCCAGTACTTC.

The chain couples TRBV2 to TRBJ1-2; 8 bases are a match to TRBD1. V lost 6 bases, J lost 1 base, and 4 bases stayed unmatched. The CDR3 extends over 14 amino acids. CDR1 and CDR2 from the germline V gene are SNHLY and FYNNEI. The CDR3 DNA reads TGTGCCAGCAGCGAGGACAGGGTTAACTATGGCTACACCTTC. This sequence encodes CASSEDRVNYGYTF. The full variable domain, in which reference TRBV2 and TRBJ1-2 provide the parts outside the CDR3, is EPEVTQTPSHQVTQMGQEVILRCVPISNHLYFYWYRQILGQKVEFLVSFYNNEISEKSEIFDDQFSVERPDGSNFTLKIRSTKLEDSAMYFCASSEDRVNYGYTFGSGTRLTVV.

The chain carries TRBV24-1 and TRBJ1-5; 9 bases align to TRBD1. This CDR3 has 16 residues. The V segment lost 3 bases and the J segment 10 bases; nucleotides outside the gene matches: 12. The germline gives CDR1 KGHDR, CDR2 SFDVKD. The CDR3 DNA reads as TGTGCCACCAGTGATGGGGACAGGGTTGGGATCCGTCCCCAGCATTTT. Its protein is CATSDGDRVGIRPQHF.

V gene TRBV7-9 combines with J gene TRBJ1-2, with D possibly matching TRBD1 (6 bases). The CDR3 covers 14 residues. Germline lookup yields CDR1 SEHNR and CDR2 FQNEAQ (reference sequence). Trimming removed 3 bases from V and 6 bases from J, with 14 bases in between. DNA of the CDR3: TGTGCCAGCAGCTTTGGCAGGGGCTTGGATGGCTACACCTTC. Residues: CASSFGRGLDGYTF.

This clone was recorded only once. The genes are TRBV16 and TRBJ2-3; D gene uncertain. This CDR3 has 12 amino acids. Germline CDR1 and CDR2: KGHSY and FQNENV. V was cut by 3 bases and J by 3 bases, with 4 bases left in between. CDR3 region: CASSHRTDTQYF. CDR3 in DNA: TGTGCCAGCAGCCACAGGACAGATACGCAGTATTTT.

Here the CDR3 reads CASSPQRLAGAYEQYF. The CDR3 region has the DNA TGCGCCAGCAGCCCCCAAAGACTAGCGGGAGCCTACGAGCAGTACTTC. V is TRBV5-1 and J is TRBJ2-7, with 12 bases lining up with TRBD2. This CDR3 region has 16 residues. Germline CDR1 and CDR2: SGHRS and YFSETQ. After removal of 4 bases from V and 2 bases from J, the junction contained 7 bases not matched to a gene.

J is TRBJ1-2 and V is TRBV5-1, with D maybe TRBD1 (6 bases). The CDR3 spans 15 residues. The germline gives CDR1 SGHRS, CDR2 YFSETQ. V lost 1 base to trimming and J lost 7 bases, with 17 bases between them. For the CDR3, the DNA is TGCGCCAGCAGCTTGTATCAGGGGCAGGGGAGTGGCTACACCTTC. Amino acids: CASSLYQGQGSGYTF.

The chain combines TRBV10-3 with TRBJ2-2; TRBD1 is a possible D gene (5 bases). The CDR3 length is 13 residues. Germline values: CDR1 ENHRY, CDR2 SYGVKD. Trimming left V 7 bases short and J 1 base short, with 7 bases between. Written as DNA, the CDR3 is TGTGCCATCAAGGGGCAGAACACCGGGGAGCTGTTTTTT. Translating it yields CAIKGQNTGELFF.